This TCR beta chain was identified during a study of early T cells in non-severe SARS-CoV-2 infection. Across the whole study: Sequenced material consisted of bulk RNA (from unsorted whole blood), and chains were unpaired.

Study-wide results and caveats: Anti-spike CD8 responses were favored in VDJdb matching, and private and CD4 specificities were missed.

This CDR3 is built from 15 residues. Trimming pared 3 bases from V and 3 bases from J, leaving 15 bases between. From germline, CDR1 is MNHNS and CDR2 SASEGT. Individual cDNA molecules received unique molecular identifiers. One entry per CDR3 protein, called by TCRdb with MiXCR from the 5' RACE reads. The sample records approximately 69,000 distinct CDR3 sequences, 9.5% to 15% being singletons. This clonotype came up a few times. Its antigen is not identified. The sequence came from an adult who was a healthcare worker with PCR-confirmed SARS-CoV-2 infection or an uninfected control (not recorded which). V gene TRBV6-1 combines with J gene TRBJ2-7; the D gene is possibly TRBD1 (6 bases). Sequences were derived from whole blood, sampled at baseline. DNA for the CDR3: TGTGCCAGCAGTGAGACAGGACGGGTTGACTACGAGCAGTACTTC. Its translation is CASSETGRVDYEQYF.